The next 20 T cell receptor beta chains were all read from a single sample in a study of blood T cells in healthy people across ages. Sample-barcoded 5' priming and a J-beta primer mix drove a second PCR of roughly 7 to 11 cycles. TCRdb analysed the 5' RACE reads with MiXCR anew, one entry per CDR3 protein. The table has hundreds of thousands of distinct CDR3 sequences, approximately 21% seen once. Input material: blood. All receptors derive from an older man in good health.

A note on this clonotype: Germline is not matched at one junction end, which may reflect a read error. The rearrangement joins TRBV5-1 to TRBJ2-5; D tentatively reads TRBD1 or TRBD2 (5 bases each). The CDR3 is made up of 15 amino acids. Germline values: CDR1 SGHRS, CDR2 YFSETQ. CDR3 region: CASSLAGTYQETQYF. CDR3 DNA sequence: TGCGCTAGCAGCTTGGCAGGGACGTACCAAGAGACCCAGTACTTC.

V gene TRBV29-1 combines with J gene TRBJ1-2; D not certain. Trimming removed 3 bases from V and 4 bases from J, with 21 bases in between. The CDR3 totals 16 residues. Germline V CDR1 and CDR2: SQVTM, ANQGSEA. CDR3 in amino acids: CSVEVDSHRSTYGYTF. Here the CDR3 DNA reads TGCAGCGTTGAGGTTGATTCTCACAGATCGACCTATGGCTACACCTTC.

This chain uses TRBV28 with TRBJ2-7; 8 bases align to TRBD1. With 6 bases clipped from V and 2 bases from J, the junction kept 6 bases outside the gene matches. The CDR3 runs 14 residues. Looked up from germline, CDR1 is MDHEN and CDR2 is SYDVKM. CDR3 sequence reads: CASSRRQGTYEQYF. CDR3 nucleotides: TGTGCCAGCAGCCGGAGACAGGGGACCTACGAGCAGTACTTC. The full variable domain, with the rest looked up from reference TRBV28 and TRBJ2-7, is DVKVTQSSRYLVKRTGEKVFLECVQDMDHENMFWYRQDPGLGLRLIYFSYDVKMKEKGDIPEGYSVSREKKERFSLILESASTNQTSMYLCASSRRQGTYEQYFGPGTRLTVT.

The chain recombines TRBV9 with TRBJ2-1; the D is unclear. Germline V CDR1 and CDR2: SGDLS, YYNGEE. V lost 2 bases and J lost 8, with 11 bases in between. The CDR3 extends over 13 amino acids. The CDR3 DNA reads as TGTGCCAGCAGCGTGCTCTATTTGGATGAGCAGTTCTTC. Residues: CASSVLYLDEQFF.

This clonotype showed up just a few times. The chain combines TRBV10-3 with TRBJ1-4; D gene unclear. The germline V gene has CDR1 ENHRY and CDR2 SYGVKD. Trimming took off 3 bases at V and 4 bases at J, with 12 bases between the two ends. The length of the CDR3 is 15 residues. The CDR3 is CAISDTGLVNEKLFF. CDR3 DNA: TGTGCCATCAGTGATACGGGCTTAGTTAATGAAAAACTGTTTTTT.

The table lists this clonotype with many counts. The rearrangement uses TRBV20-1 and TRBJ2-7; D is unresolved. Trimming cost V 3 bases and J 2 bases, with 5 bases left between them. CDR1 and CDR2 from the germline V gene are DFQATT and SNEGSKA (reference sequence). The CDR3 contains 11 residues. In DNA form, the CDR3 reads TGCAGTGCTAGCGGTCCCTACGAGCAGTACTTC. It specifies CSASGPYEQYF.

There are a few counts of this clonotype. J is TRBJ1-6 and V is TRBV20-1; a weak D match, TRBD1 (5 bases). The CDR3 has 14 amino acids. Per germline, CDR1 DFQATT and CDR2 SNEGSKA (reference sequence). Trimming removed 2 bases from V and 5 bases from J, with 10 bases in between. CDR3 residues: CSARTGRDNSPLHF. The CDR3 DNA is TGCAGTGCTAGAACAGGACGGGATAATTCACCCCTCCACTTT.

The J gene is TRBJ1-4, the V gene TRBV9, with TRBD1 identical over 7 bases. The V and J ends lost 3 bases and 4 bases, in that order; junction bases with no gene match: 6. CDR3 length: 15 amino acids. Germline V gene sequence: CDR1 SGDLS, CDR2 YYNGEE. The CDR3 region is CASSGGQENNEKLFF. CDR3 DNA sequence: TGTGCCAGCAGCGGAGGACAGGAGAATAATGAAAAACTGTTTTTT.

This clonotype was seen only a few times. The CDR3 loop is CASRAKTGFDQPQHF. The CDR3 region has the DNA TGTGCCAGCAGGGCTAAGACAGGGTTCGATCAGCCCCAGCATTTT. The rearrangement joins TRBV7-3 to TRBJ1-5; 7 nucleotides match TRBD1. With 6 bases clipped from V and 5 bases from J, the junction kept 10 bases outside the gene matches. CDR1 and CDR2 from the germline V gene are SGHTA and FQGTGA. This CDR3 region has 15 residues.

The chain employs TRBV19 and TRBJ2-1, with 12 bases aligning to TRBD2. CDR1 is LNHDA and CDR2 is SQIVND in the germline V gene (reference sequence). Germline trimming cut 5 bases from V and 5 bases from J; bases unmatched to any gene: 4. The CDR3 covers 15 residues. The CDR3 protein is CASSVWTSGDNEQFF. In DNA, the CDR3 is TGTGCCAGTAGTGTTTGGACTAGCGGGGACAATGAGCAGTTCTTC.

This clonotype turned up a few times. V and J are TRBV28 and TRBJ2-1, with TRBD2 matching 10 bases. Trimming at V came to 7 bases and at J to 3 bases, leaving 0 bases not matched to a gene. Germline CDR1 reads MDHEN; CDR2 reads SYDVKM. This CDR3 is 13 amino acids long. The CDR3 here is CASKRGGYNEQFF. The CDR3 region has the DNA TGTGCCAGCAAGCGGGGGGGCTACAATGAGCAGTTCTTC.

The gene calls are TRBV20-1 and TRBJ2-5; a weak D match, TRBD1 (5 bases). The J call may be mistaken, given a closer DNA end match to TRBJ2-7. Germline V gene data show CDR1 as DFQATT and CDR2 as SNEGSKA (reference sequence). The CDR3 has 13 amino acids. In nucleotides, the CDR3 is TGCAGTGCCGAGATCCAGGGCCCCTACGAGCAGTACTTC. Residues: CSAEIQGPYEQYF.

This clonotype has ten or more counts. V is TRBV20-1 and J is TRBJ1-1, with 8 bases lining up with TRBD1. From germline, CDR1 is DFQATT and CDR2 SNEGSKA (reference sequence). J was trimmed by 5 bases and V by 0 bases; bases with no gene match: 8. The CDR3 has 15 amino acids. CDR3 sequence reads: CSARDRRQGYTEAFF. CDR3 DNA: TGCAGTGCTAGAGATAGGAGACAGGGGTATACTGAAGCTTTCTTT.

The chain couples TRBV7-9 to TRBJ2-7, with D tentatively TRBD2 (5 bases). The CDR3 runs to 14 residues. Trimming shortened V by 1 base and J by 6 bases, and 13 bases separated the two germline ends. Germline V gives CDR1 SEHNR, CDR2 FQNEAQ (reference sequence). This CDR3 is CASSLVGALGEQYF. In DNA form, the CDR3 reads TGTGCCAGCAGCTTAGTGGGAGCCCTGGGCGAGCAGTACTTC. Complete variable domain (other parts from reference TRBV7-9 and TRBJ2-7): DTGVSQNPRHKITKRGQNVTFRCDPISEHNRLYWYRQTLGQGPEFLTYFQNEAQLEKSRLLSDRFSAERPKGSFSTLEIQRTEQGDSAMYLCASSLVGALGEQYFGPGTRLTVT.

The rearrangement uses TRBV5-6 and TRBJ1-1; D uncertain. Germline-derived CDR1 and CDR2 are SGHDT and YYEEEE. The V gene lost 4 bases and the J gene lost 8 bases, with 15 bases spanning the gap. The CDR3 is 13 amino acids. CDR3 nucleotides: TGTGCCAGCAGCCGGTCCCCTAAGGACGAAGCTTTCTTT. Translation gives CASSRSPKDEAFF.

The chain employs TRBV29-1 and TRBJ2-3; D remains unclear. CDR1 is SQVTM and CDR2 is ANQGSEA in the germline V gene. The germline V and J ends were trimmed by 2 bases and 4 bases, with 7 bases remaining between them. This CDR3 spans 12 amino acids. CDR3 region: CSVEMGADTQYF. In DNA, the CDR3 is TGCAGCGTTGAAATGGGTGCAGATACGCAGTATTTT.

This clonotype was observed a handful of times. The rearrangement uses TRBV24-1 and TRBJ2-5; D perhaps matches TRBD1 (6 bases). Matching the DNA end better, TRBJ2-7 makes the J call doubtful. Per germline, CDR1 KGHDR and CDR2 SFDVKD. The CDR3 has 13 amino acids. CDR3 loop: CATSDSQGYEQYF. The CDR3 DNA is TGTGCCACCAGTGATTCACAGGGATACGAGCAGTACTTC.

Remarks on this clonotype: A much bigger clone sits one base away, suggesting this may be a read error. V is TRBV28 and J is TRBJ2-5; TRBD1 aligns across 7 bases. Germline values: CDR1 MDHEN, CDR2 SYDVKM. The CDR3 totals 13 residues. The DNA for the CDR3 is TGTGCCAGCAGCACAACACGCAACTGGGACAGAGCATTC. It yields the protein CASSTTRNWDRAF.

The chain uses TRBV6-5 and TRBJ2-5; 7 bases match TRBD2. The end of the DNA is better explained by TRBJ2-1, so the J call may be wrong. The germline CDR1 and CDR2 sequences are MNHEY and SVGAGI. This CDR3 region has 18 residues. CDR3 region: CASSSDYGGEGDYNEQFF. Here the CDR3 DNA reads TGTGCCAGCAGTTCCGACTATGGGGGGGAGGGAGACTACAATGAGCAGTTCTTC.

The chain carries TRBV5-1 and TRBJ2-7; 9 bases align to TRBD2. Germline-derived CDR1 and CDR2 are SGHRS and YFSETQ. V trimming: 4 bases; J trimming: 2 bases; junction bases outside the gene matches: 7. The CDR3 sequence is 15 residues long. CDR3 bases: TGCGCCAGCAGCGTTAATAGCGGGGGTCCCTACGAGCAGTACTTC. This gives the protein CASSVNSGGPYEQYF.